A selection of T cell receptor beta chains follows, all from one sample in a study of T cells in localized non-small cell lung cancer. Method: immunoSEQ multiplex PCR; TCRdb's copy keeps in-frame clones and lacks some. Of about 920 clones detected, about 21% appear once; the ten largest clones hold approximately 15%. Here the sequenced sample was lung tumor tissue, taken before any cancer treatment. Every receptor here comes from a male donor older than 55 with stage I lung adenocarcinoma. Each CDR3 is given with its conserved first and last residue. A D gene is named only where the DNA matches it firmly. Not every row has a clone size; where given, it reads once, few, many or a size class.

d_gene,j_gene,v_gene,abundance,CDR3aa,CDR3nt
.,TRBJ2-7,TRBV6-8,.,CASSMGRPYEQYF,TGTGCCAGCAGCATGGGGCGGCCCTACGAGCAGTACTTC
.,TRBJ2-7,TRBV28,.,CASIPGGVFGEQYF,TGTGCCAGCATCCCCGGCGGGGTGTTTGGTGAGCAGTACTTC
.,TRBJ1-2,TRBV9,few,CASSEQVSSGYTF,TGTGCCAGCAGCGAACAAGTTTCTTCCGGCTACACCTTC
.,TRBJ1-1,TRBV15,.,CATSRDFIGAGAGTRAEAFF,TGTGCCACCAGCAGAGATTTCATAGGTGCAGGGGCAGGGACAAGGGCTGAAGCTTTCTTT
TRBD1,TRBJ1-3,TRBV6-8,.,CASSNRGSSGNTIYF,TGTGCCAGCAGTAACAGGGGAAGCTCTGGAAACACCATATATTTT
.,TRBJ1-5,TRBV28,.,CASSLWQDQPQHF,TGTGCCAGCAGTTTATGGCAGGATCAGCCCCAGCATTTT
.,TRBJ2-7,TRBV11-3,few,CASSVPGRIYEQYF,TGTGCCAGCAGCGTCCCGGGACGGATTTACGAGCAGTACTTC
.,TRBJ2-1,TRBV29-1,.,CSVGWTTDYNEQFF,TGCAGCGTTGGTTGGACAACCGATTACAATGAGCAGTTCTTC
.,TRBJ1-2,TRBV6-8,.,CASSFRHADYGYTF,TGTGCCAGCAGTTTCCGACACGCGGACTATGGCTACACCTTC
.,TRBJ1-2,TRBV9,few,CASSEAGSQAYGYTF,TGTGCCAGCAGTGAAGCAGGAAGTCAAGCCTATGGCTACACCTTC
TRBD1,TRBJ2-7,TRBV5-1,few,CASSQGQGRGYEQYF,TGCGCCAGCAGTCAGGGACAGGGGCGAGGGTACGAGCAGTACTTC
.,TRBJ1-4,TRBV5-1,.,CASRPEGVRGEKLFF,TGCGCCAGCAGGCCGGAGGGGGTCCGCGGTGAAAAACTGTTTTTT
TRBD1,TRBJ1-2,TRBV19,.,CASSNGDSPYGYTF,TGTGCCAGTAGTAACGGGGACAGTCCCTATGGCTACACCTTC
.,TRBJ1-3,TRBV15,.,CATSRGTVAQGSGNTIYF,TGTGCCACCAGCAGGGGGACCGTGGCTCAGGGCTCTGGAAACACCATATATTTT
.,TRBJ2-2,TRBV6-8,.,CASSYGGQETGELFF,TGTGCCAGCAGTTACGGGGGGCAGGAGACCGGGGAGCTGTTTTTT
TRBD1,TRBJ2-3,TRBV6-8,.,CASSPGQGAISADTQYF,TGTGCCAGCAGTCCGGGACAGGGGGCTATTTCCGCAGATACGCAGTATTTT
.,TRBJ1-1,TRBV11-3,.,CASSKWTIRTEAFF,TGTGCCAGCAGCAAATGGACTATCCGTACTGAAGCTTTCTTT
.,TRBJ2-7,TRBV28,.,CASISASSYEQYF,TGTGCCAGCATTAGCGCCAGCTCCTACGAGCAGTACTTC
.,TRBJ2-7,TRBV28,once,CASSLGGANEQYF,TGTGCCAGCAGTTTAGGGGGGGCCAACGAGCAGTACTTC
TRBD1,TRBJ1-6,TRBV30,few,CAWTLKDRGVWSPLHF,TGTGCCTGGACCCTTAAGGACAGGGGTGTATGGTCACCCCTCCACTTT
.,TRBJ1-2,TRBV18,.,CASSTGPGDYGYTF,TGTGCCAGCTCCACAGGTCCGGGGGACTATGGCTACACCTTC
.,TRBJ2-7,TRBV9,.,CASKERLSYEQYF,TGTGCCAGCAAGGAGCGGCTCTCCTACGAGCAGTACTTC
.,TRBJ2-1,TRBV30,few,CAWSEVGLEQFF,TGTGCCTGGAGTGAGGTAGGCCTTGAGCAGTTCTTC
TRBD1,TRBJ2-7,TRBV15,.,CATSRGTGGNEQYF,TGTGCCACCAGCAGAGGGACAGGGGGCAACGAGCAGTACTTC
TRBD2,TRBJ2-1,TRBV11-3,few,CASSHRTSNNEQFF,TGTGCCAGCAGCCACAGGACTAGCAACAATGAGCAGTTCTTC
.,TRBJ1-1,TRBV10-2,.,CASRQALGTEAFF,TGCGCCAGCAGACAGGCTCTGGGCACTGAAGCTTTCTTT
.,TRBJ2-1,TRBV6-8,few,CASSSPTRGNEQFF,TGTGCCAGCAGTTCCCCGACTAGAGGGAATGAGCAGTTCTTC
.,TRBJ2-2,TRBV28,.,CASWDSNTGELFF,TGTGCCTCATGGGACTCGAACACCGGGGAGCTGTTTTTT
TRBD1,TRBJ2-7,TRBV11-3,few,CASSLEQGASWEQYF,TGTGCCAGCAGCTTAGAACAGGGGGCGTCTTGGGAGCAGTACTTC
.,TRBJ2-3,TRBV11-3,few,CASSSWGTPDTQYF,TGTGCCAGCAGCTCCTGGGGGACCCCGGATACGCAGTATTTT
TRBD2,TRBJ2-1,TRBV28,.,CASSLWAPAGPPVGPYNEQFF,TGTGCCAGCAGTTTATGGGCCCCAGCGGGGCCCCCCGTTGGGCCCTACAATGAGCAGTTCTTC
.,TRBJ2-1,TRBV1,.,CASRLGERELGRGNEQFF,TGCGCCAGCCGGTTAGGGGAGCGGGAGTTGGGTAGGGGCAATGAGCAGTTCTTC
.,TRBJ1-2,TRBV11-3,large,CASSLAGFSVGPVLSGYTF,TGTGCCAGCAGCTTGGCCGGGTTCAGTGTCGGGCCCGTTTTGAGTGGCTACACCTTC
.,TRBJ1-5,TRBV11-3,medium-sized,CASSQISTSNQPQHF,TGTGCCAGCAGCCAAATTAGCACCTCCAATCAGCCCCAGCATTTT
.,TRBJ2-6,TRBV19,large,CASSKNSGANVLTF,TGTGCCAGTAGTAAGAACTCTGGGGCCAACGTCCTGACTTTC
.,TRBJ1-3,TRBV12-5,few,CASLGDRSLPSGNTIYF,TGTGCTAGTTTAGGAGACAGATCGCTTCCTTCTGGAAACACCATATATTTT
.,TRBJ2-4,TRBV11-3,.,CASSPGPINLAKNIQYF,TGTGCCAGCAGCCCGGGTCCCATAAACTTAGCCAAAAACATTCAGTACTTC
.,TRBJ1-1,TRBV18,few,CASSPLDQMNTEAFF,TGTGCCAGCTCACCGCTAGACCAGATGAACACTGAAGCTTTCTTT
.,TRBJ2-4,TRBV6-8,.,CASSYGVAKNIQYF,TGTGCCAGCAGTTACGGGGTAGCCAAAAACATTCAGTACTTC
.,TRBJ2-5,TRBV9,medium-sized,CASSVNDILQETQYF,TGTGCCAGCAGCGTAAACGACATCCTCCAAGAGACCCAGTACTTC
TRBD2,TRBJ2-2,TRBV6-8,few,CASSSGGDTGELFF,TGTGCCAGCAGTTCCGGGGGGGACACCGGGGAGCTGTTTTTT
.,TRBJ2-2,TRBV9,.,CASSANSERNGELFF,TGTGCCAGCAGCGCCAACTCGGAAAGGAACGGGGAGCTGTTTTTT
TRBD1,TRBJ2-3,TRBV30,.,CAWGTSTGPTDTQYF,TGTGCCTGGGGGACCTCGACAGGGCCCACAGATACGCAGTATTTT
.,TRBJ2-7,TRBV11-3,few,CASSLKHHASSSYEQYF,TGTGCCAGCAGCTTGAAACACCATGCCTCGAGCTCCTACGAGCAGTACTTC
.,TRBJ1-1,TRBV29-1,.,CSVEDFGTEAFF,TGCAGCGTTGAAGATTTCGGGACTGAAGCTTTCTTT
TRBD2,TRBJ2-1,TRBV11-3,.,CASSLVGISGSYNEQFF,TGTGCCAGCAGCTTAGTGGGTATTAGCGGGAGCTACAATGAGCAGTTCTTC
.,TRBJ2-1,TRBV27,few,CASSPRSYNEQFF,TGTGCCAGCAGCCCCCGGTCCTACAATGAGCAGTTCTTC
TRBD2,TRBJ2-1,TRBV10-3,few,CAISESMATSGSWDEQFF,TGTGCCATCAGTGAGTCGATGGCGACTAGCGGGAGTTGGGATGAGCAGTTCTTC
.,TRBJ1-1,TRBV9,large,CASTPGHRNTEAFF,TGTGCCAGCACCCCGGGACACAGGAACACTGAAGCTTTCTTT
.,TRBJ2-3,TRBV18,large,CASSPPTSRDTQYF,TGTGCCAGCTCACCACCGACCAGCAGAGATACGCAGTATTTT
TRBD1,TRBJ2-7,TRBV11-3,few,CASSSVPGQGRYEQYF,TGTGCCAGCAGCTCCGTCCCGGGACAGGGGAGGTACGAGCAGTACTTC
.,TRBJ2-7,TRBV11-3,medium-sized,CASSLTAGLGEQYF,TGTGCCAGCAGCTTAACGGCAGGGCTGGGCGAGCAGTACTTC
.,TRBJ1-1,TRBV6-8,.,CASTPSPGNTEAFF,TGTGCCAGCACTCCATCCCCCGGGAACACTGAAGCTTTCTTT
.,TRBJ1-6,TRBV19,large,CASRGPPNSPLHF,TGTGCCAGTAGGGGTCCGCCAAATTCACCCCTCCACTTT
.,TRBJ2-7,TRBV11-3,medium-sized,CASSLRSRSYEQYF,TGTGCCAGCAGCTTGCGGTCCCGTTCCTACGAGCAGTACTTC
TRBD2,TRBJ2-5,TRBV11-3,.,CASSLGAGGRETQYF,TGTGCCAGCAGCTTAGGAGCGGGAGGGAGGGAGACCCAGTACTTC
.,TRBJ2-1,TRBV9,.,CASNRGDGEQFF,TGTGCCAGCAATCGGGGCGACGGTGAGCAGTTCTTC
TRBD1,TRBJ1-2,TRBV11-3,few,CASSPGTGMYGYTF,TGTGCCAGCAGCCCCGGGACAGGGATGTATGGCTACACCTTC
TRBD1,TRBJ1-1,TRBV18,.,CASSEGTGRLNTEAFF,TGTGCCAGCTCAGAAGGGACAGGAAGGTTGAACACTGAAGCTTTCTTT